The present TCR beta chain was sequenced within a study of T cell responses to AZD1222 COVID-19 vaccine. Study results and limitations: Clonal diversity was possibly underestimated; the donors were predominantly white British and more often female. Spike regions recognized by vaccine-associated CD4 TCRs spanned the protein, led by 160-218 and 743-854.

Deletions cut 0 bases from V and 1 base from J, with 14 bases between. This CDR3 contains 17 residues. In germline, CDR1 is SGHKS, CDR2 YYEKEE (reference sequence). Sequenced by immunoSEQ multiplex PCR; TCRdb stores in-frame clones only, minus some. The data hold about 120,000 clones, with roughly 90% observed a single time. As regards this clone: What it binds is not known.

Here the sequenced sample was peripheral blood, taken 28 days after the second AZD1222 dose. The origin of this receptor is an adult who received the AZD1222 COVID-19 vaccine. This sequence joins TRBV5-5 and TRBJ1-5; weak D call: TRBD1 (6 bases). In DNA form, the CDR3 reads TGTGCCAGCAGCTTGGCTTTACAGGGCCTAAGCAATCAGCCCCAGCATTTT. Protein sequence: CASSLALQGLSNQPQHF.